This T cell receptor beta chain emerged from a study of cytomegalovirus exposure and HLA in healthy donors. Study-level findings and limits: Per published reports, the classifier diagnosed cytomegalovirus status with high specificity and sensitivity.

As for this clone: Its antigen is not known.

PCR involved 60 Vbeta and 13 Jbeta primers. Only in-frame clones appear in the TCRdb table, and some are missing; sequencing was by immunoSEQ multiplex PCR. The sample lists over 200,000 clones, 75% to 80% seen once, with over 1.5% in the top ten. V shed 5 bases and J shed 2 bases, with 3 bases lying between them. The CDR3 covers 11 residues. Germline CDR1 SQVTM, CDR2 ANQGSEA. The chain carries TRBV29-1 and TRBJ2-2; D is ambiguous. Input material: PBMCs. This receptor was taken from a male donor in good health and CMV-seronegative. CDR3 coding DNA: TGCAGCGTTCTCAACACCGGGGAGCTGTTTTTT. Protein sequence: CSVLNTGELFF.